A single sample is the source of the 4 T cell receptor beta chains below, sequenced in a study of shared clonotypes between healthy human individuals. The method was immunoSEQ multiplex PCR; TCRdb's version includes in-frame clones alone and lacks a portion of them. The sample contains over a million clones, 98% of which appear only once. Source material: naive CD4+ T cells sorted from blood. Subset indicated: CD45RA+ positively selected. These TCRs come from a man aged 25 to 45 in good health.

The chain joins TRBV10-1 to TRBJ2-1; 12 nucleotides line up with TRBD2. Unmatched junction bases numbered 8, after V lost 6 bases and J lost 8 bases. The CDR3 has 15 residues. Looked up from germline, CDR1 is WNHNN and CDR2 is SYGVQD (reference sequence). In DNA form, the CDR3 reads TGCGCCAGCAGCCAACTAGCGGGAGGCGGCTATGAGCAGTTCTTC. It yields the protein CASSQLAGGGYEQFF.

The chain recombines TRBV6-1 with TRBJ2-3, with 7 bases lining up with TRBD1. Germline V lookup: CDR1 MNHNS, CDR2 SASEGT. This CDR3 has 15 amino acids. Trimming took 3 bases from V and 1 from J; bases not matched to a gene: 4. CDR3 protein: CASSDRDRRTDTQYF. CDR3 nucleotide sequence: TGTGCCAGCAGTGACCGGGACAGACGCACAGATACGCAGTATTTT.

The chain links TRBV18 to TRBJ2-1; D call uncertain. Per the germline V gene, CDR1 is KGHSH and CDR2 is LQKENI. This CDR3 contains 14 residues. The V end lost 3 bases, the J end lost 3 bases, and 9 bases lay between the germline ends. The CDR3 loop reads CASSPPSIYNEQFF. CDR3 nucleotide sequence: TGTGCCAGCTCACCTCCTAGTATCTACAATGAGCAGTTCTTC. Filled out from reference TRBV18 and TRBJ2-1, the complete variable domain reads NAGVMQNPRHLVRRRGQEARLRCSPMKGHSHVYWYRQLPEEGLKFMVYLQKENIIDESGMPKERFSAEFPKEGPSILRIQQVVRGDSAAYFCASSPPSIYNEQFFGPGTRLTVL.

V is TRBV6-5 and J is TRBJ2-5, with 10 bases identical to TRBD1. Germline values: CDR1 MNHEY, CDR2 SVGAGI. The V gene end was trimmed by 5 bases and the J gene end by 4 bases; junction bases not matched to a gene: 4. The CDR3 covers 14 residues. As DNA, the CDR3 is TGTGCCAGCAGTAGACAGGGGGCTTTAGAGACCCAGTACTTC. Translating it yields CASSRQGALETQYF.